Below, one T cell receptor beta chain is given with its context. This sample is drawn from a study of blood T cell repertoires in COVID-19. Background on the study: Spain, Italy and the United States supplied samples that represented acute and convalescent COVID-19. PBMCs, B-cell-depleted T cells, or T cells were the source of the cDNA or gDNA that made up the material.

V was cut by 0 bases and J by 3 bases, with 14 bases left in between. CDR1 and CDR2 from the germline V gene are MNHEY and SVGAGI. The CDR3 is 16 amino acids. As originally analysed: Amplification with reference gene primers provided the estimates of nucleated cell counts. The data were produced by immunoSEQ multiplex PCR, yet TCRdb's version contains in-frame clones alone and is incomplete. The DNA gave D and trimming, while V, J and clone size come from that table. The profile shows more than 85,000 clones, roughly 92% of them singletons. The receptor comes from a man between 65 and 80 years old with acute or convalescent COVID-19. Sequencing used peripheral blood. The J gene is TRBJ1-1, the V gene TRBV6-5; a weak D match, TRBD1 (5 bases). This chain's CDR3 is CASSYSFRVLDTEAFF. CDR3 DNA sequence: TGTGCCAGCAGTTACTCGTTCAGGGTACTGGACACTGAAGCTTTCTTT.